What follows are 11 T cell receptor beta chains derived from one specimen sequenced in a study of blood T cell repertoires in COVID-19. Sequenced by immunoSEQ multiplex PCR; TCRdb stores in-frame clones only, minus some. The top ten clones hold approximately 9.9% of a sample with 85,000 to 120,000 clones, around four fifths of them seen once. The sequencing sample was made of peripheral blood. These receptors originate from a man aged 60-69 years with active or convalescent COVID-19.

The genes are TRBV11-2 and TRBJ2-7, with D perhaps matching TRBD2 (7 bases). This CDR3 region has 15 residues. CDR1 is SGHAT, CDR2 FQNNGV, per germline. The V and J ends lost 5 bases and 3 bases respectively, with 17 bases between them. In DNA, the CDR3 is TGTGCCAGCAGCGCAGGACGGGGGGCAGGCTACGAGCAGTACTTC. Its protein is CASSAGRGAGYEQYF.

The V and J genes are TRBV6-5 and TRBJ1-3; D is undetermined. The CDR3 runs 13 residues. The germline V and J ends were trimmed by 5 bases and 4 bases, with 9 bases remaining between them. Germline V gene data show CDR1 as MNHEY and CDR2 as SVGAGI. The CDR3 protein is CASSIEPGNTIYF. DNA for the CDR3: TGTGCCAGCAGTATCGAGCCCGGAAACACCATATATTTT.

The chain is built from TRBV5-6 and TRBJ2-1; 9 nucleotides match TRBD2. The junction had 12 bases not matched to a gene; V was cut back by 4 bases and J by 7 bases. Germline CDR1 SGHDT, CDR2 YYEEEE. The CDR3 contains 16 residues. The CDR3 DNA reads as TGTGCCAGCAGCCTGCCTGCGGGAGGGCCCTGGAATGAGCAGTTCTTC. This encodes CASSLPAGGPWNEQFF.

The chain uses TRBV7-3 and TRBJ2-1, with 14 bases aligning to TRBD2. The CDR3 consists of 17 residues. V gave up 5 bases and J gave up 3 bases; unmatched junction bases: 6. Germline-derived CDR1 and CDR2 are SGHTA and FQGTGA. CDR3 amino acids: CASSAGLAGVGYNEQFF. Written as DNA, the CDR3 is TGTGCCAGCAGCGCGGGACTAGCGGGAGTCGGCTACAATGAGCAGTTCTTC.

Here the CDR3 DNA reads TGTGCCAGCCGGTCGACTAGCGGGGTATTAGATACGCAGTATTTT. This translates into CASRSTSGVLDTQYF. The chain employs TRBV3-1 (or the pseudogene TRBV3-2) and TRBJ2-3; TRBD2 matches 11 bases. V was clipped by 8 bases and J by 5 bases; unmatched bases: 9. The length of the CDR3 is 15 residues. Germline CDR1 reads LGHDT; CDR2 reads YNNKEL (reference sequence).

CDR3 DNA sequence: TGTGCCAGCCCCCGGCCCCCTAGAAACGAGCAGTACGTC. As protein: CASPRPPRNEQYV. This rearrangement joins TRBV3-1 (or the pseudogene TRBV3-2) to TRBJ2-7; D ambiguous. Germline lookup yields CDR1 LGHDT and CDR2 YNNKEL (reference sequence). The CDR3 sequence is 13 residues long. V shed 8 bases and J shed 5 bases, with 16 bases lying between them.

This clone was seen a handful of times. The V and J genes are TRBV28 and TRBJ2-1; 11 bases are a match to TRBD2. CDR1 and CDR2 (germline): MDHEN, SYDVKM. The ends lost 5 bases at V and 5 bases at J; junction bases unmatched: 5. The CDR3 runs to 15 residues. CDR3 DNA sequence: TGTGCCAGCAGTCCACCGGGACTAGCGGACAATGAGCAGTTCTTC. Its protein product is CASSPPGLADNEQFF.

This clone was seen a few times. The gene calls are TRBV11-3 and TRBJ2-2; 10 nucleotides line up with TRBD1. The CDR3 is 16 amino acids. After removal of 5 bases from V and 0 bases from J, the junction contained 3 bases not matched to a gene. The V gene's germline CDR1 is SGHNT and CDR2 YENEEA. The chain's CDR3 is CASSGGQGANTGELFF. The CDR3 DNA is TGTGCCAGCAGCGGCGGACAGGGGGCGAACACCGGGGAGCTGTTTTTT.

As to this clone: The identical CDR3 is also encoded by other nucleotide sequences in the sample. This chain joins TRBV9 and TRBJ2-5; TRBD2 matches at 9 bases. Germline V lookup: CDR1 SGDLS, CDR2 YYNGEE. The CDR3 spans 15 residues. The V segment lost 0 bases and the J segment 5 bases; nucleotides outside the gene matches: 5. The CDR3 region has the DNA TGTGCCAGCAGCGTAGGCCTAGCGGGAAGGGAGACCCAGTACTTC. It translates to CASSVGLAGRETQYF.

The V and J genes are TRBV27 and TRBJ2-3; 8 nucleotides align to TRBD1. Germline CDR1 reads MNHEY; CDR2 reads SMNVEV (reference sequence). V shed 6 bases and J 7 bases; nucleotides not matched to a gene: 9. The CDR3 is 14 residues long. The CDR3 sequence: CASSPGQGVNTQYF. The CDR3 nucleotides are TGTGCCAGCAGCCCCGGACAGGGTGTAAATACGCAGTATTTT.

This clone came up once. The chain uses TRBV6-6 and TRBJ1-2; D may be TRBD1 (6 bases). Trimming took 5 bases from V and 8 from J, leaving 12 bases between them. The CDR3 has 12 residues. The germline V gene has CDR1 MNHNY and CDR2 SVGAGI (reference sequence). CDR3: CASSPPRGGYTF. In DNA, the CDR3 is TGTGCCAGCAGTCCGCCTAGGGGGGGCTACACCTTC.